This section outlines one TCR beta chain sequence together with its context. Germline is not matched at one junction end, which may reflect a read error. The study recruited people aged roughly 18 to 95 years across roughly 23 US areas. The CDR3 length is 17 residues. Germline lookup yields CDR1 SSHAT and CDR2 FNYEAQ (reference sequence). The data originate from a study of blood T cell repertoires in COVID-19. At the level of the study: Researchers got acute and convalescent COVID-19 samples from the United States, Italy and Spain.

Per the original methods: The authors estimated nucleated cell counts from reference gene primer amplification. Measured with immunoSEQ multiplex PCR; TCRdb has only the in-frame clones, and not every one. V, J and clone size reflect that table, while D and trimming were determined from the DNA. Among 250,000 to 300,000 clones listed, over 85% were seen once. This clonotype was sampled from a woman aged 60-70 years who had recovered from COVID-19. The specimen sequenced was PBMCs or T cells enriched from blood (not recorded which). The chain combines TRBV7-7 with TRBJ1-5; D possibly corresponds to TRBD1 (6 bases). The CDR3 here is CASSLASPDRSNQPQHF. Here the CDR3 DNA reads TGTGCTAGCAGCTTAGCGTCCCCGGACAGAAGCAATCAGCCCCAGCATTTT.